This paragraph covers one T cell receptor (beta chain) sequence. Study processing details: Estimation of nucleated cell counts relied on the amplification of reference gene primers. Libraries were prepared by immunoSEQ multiplex PCR; TCRdb keeps only in-frame clonotypes and omits some of them. The V and J calls and clone size come from that table; D and trimming were worked out from the DNA. The sample records more than 60,000 clones, around 88% being singletons. The data belong to a study of blood T cell repertoires in COVID-19. Study overall: Spain, Italy and the United States supplied samples that represented acute and convalescent COVID-19. PBMCs, B-cell-depleted T cells, or T cells provided the cDNA or gDNA that made up the material.

V was pared by 4 bases and J by 0 bases, with 9 bases of the junction left unmatched. The germline CDR1 and CDR2 sequences are WSHSY and SAAADI. This CDR3 contains 16 residues. The specimen sequenced was peripheral blood. The receptor's source is a woman aged 80 or older with active or convalescent COVID-19. The rearrangement uses TRBV10-2 and TRBJ2-7; 7 nucleotides align to TRBD1. The CDR3 reads CASSGEDRASSYEQYF. Written as DNA, the CDR3 is TGCGCCAGCAGTGGGGAAGACAGGGCAAGCTCCTACGAGCAGTACTTC.